The 2 T cell receptor beta chains presented below share a single source sample, sequenced in a study of blood T cell repertoires in COVID-19. Libraries were prepared by immunoSEQ multiplex PCR; TCRdb keeps only in-frame clonotypes and omits some of them. Among around 270,000 clones listed, 88% were seen once. Sequenced sample: peripheral blood. The receptors originated from a man aged 55 to 70 who had recovered from COVID-19.

This sequence joins TRBV5-6 and TRBJ1-2; 8 bases fit TRBD1. The CDR3 has 14 residues. The germline gives CDR1 SGHDT, CDR2 YYEEEE. The V and J ends lost 3 bases and 8 bases, in that order; junction bases with no gene match: 9. CDR3 DNA sequence: TGTGCCAGCAGCTCACATCCAGGGGGCAACGGCTACACCTTC. Translating gives CASSSHPGGNGYTF.

This clone was observed a single time. The chain recombines TRBV19 with TRBJ2-3; 9 nucleotides agree with TRBD2. The CDR3 totals 17 residues. Germline V CDR1 and CDR2: LNHDA, SQIVND (reference sequence). With 7 bases clipped from V and 2 bases from J, the junction kept 13 bases outside the gene matches. The CDR3 here is CASTPRGGGGATDTQYF. CDR3 sequence (DNA): TGTGCCAGTACCCCACGGGGCGGCGGGGGGGCCACAGATACGCAGTATTTT.